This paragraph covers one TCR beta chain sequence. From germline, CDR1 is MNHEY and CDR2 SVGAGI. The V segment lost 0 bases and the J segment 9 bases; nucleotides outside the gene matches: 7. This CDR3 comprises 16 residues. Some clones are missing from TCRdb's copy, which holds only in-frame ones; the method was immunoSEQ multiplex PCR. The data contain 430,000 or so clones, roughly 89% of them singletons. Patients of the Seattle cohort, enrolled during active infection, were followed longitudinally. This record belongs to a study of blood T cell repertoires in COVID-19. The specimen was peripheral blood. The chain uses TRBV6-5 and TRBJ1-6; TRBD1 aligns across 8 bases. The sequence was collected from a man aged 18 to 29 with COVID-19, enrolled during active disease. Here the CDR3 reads CASSYSDRALSSPLHF. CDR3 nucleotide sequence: TGTGCCAGCAGTTACTCGGACAGGGCCTTGTCTTCACCCCTCCACTTT.